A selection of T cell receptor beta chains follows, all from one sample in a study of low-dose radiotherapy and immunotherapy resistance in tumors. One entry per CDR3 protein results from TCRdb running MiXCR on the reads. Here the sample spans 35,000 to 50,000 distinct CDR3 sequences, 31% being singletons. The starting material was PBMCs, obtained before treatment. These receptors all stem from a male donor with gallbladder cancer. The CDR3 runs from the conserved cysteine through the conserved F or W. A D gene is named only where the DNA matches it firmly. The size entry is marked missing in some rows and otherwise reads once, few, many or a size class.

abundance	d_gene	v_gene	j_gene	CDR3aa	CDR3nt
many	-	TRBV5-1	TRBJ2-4	CASSGRDTTEGTKNIQYF	TGCGCCAGCAGCGGAAGGGACACCACGGAAGGAACCAAAAACATTCAGTACTTC
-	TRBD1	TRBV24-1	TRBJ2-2	CATTASDRAGYTGELFF	TGTGCCACCACTGCCTCGGACAGGGCAGGGTACACCGGGGAGCTGTTTTTT
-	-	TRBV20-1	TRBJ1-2	CSAVWERGYTF	TGCAGTGCCGTATGGGAGAGGGGCTACACCTTC
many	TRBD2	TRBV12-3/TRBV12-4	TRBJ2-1	CASSLGTSANEQFF	TGTGCCAGCAGTTTAGGGACTAGCGCCAATGAGCAGTTCTTC
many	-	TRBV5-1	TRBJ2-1	CASHSGANEQFF	TGCGCCAGCCACTCAGGGGCCAATGAGCAGTTCTTC
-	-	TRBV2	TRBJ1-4	CASSPRATNEKLFF	TGTGCCAGCAGTCCCAGAGCAACTAATGAAAAACTGTTTTTT
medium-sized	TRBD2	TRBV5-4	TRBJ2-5	CASSSRLAGIATQYF	TGTGCCAGCAGCTCCAGACTAGCGGGAATAGCGACCCAGTACTTC
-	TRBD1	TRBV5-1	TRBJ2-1	CASSSSGDRGHLAMSQRTYNEQFF	TGCGCCAGCAGCTCTTCGGGGGACAGGGGACACCTGGCAATGTCGCAACGGACCTACAATGAGCAGTTCTTC
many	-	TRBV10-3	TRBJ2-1	CAISVRQGGNEQFF	TGTGCCATCAGTGTACGGCAGGGCGGGAATGAGCAGTTCTTC
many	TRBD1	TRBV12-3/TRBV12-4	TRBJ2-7	CASNRPGTGPYEQYF	TGTGCCAGCAACAGACCCGGGACAGGGCCCTACGAGCAGTACTTC
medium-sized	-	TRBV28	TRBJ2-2	CATLSRGRNTGELFF	TGTGCCACCCTTTCTAGGGGCAGAAACACCGGGGAGCTGTTTTTT
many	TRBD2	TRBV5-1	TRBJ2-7	CASSSLAGGHEQYF	TGCGCCAGCAGCTCCCTAGCGGGGGGGCACGAGCAGTACTTC
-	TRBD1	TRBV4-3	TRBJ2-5	CASSPGSRGSETQYF	TGCGCCAGCAGCCCGGGGAGCAGGGGGTCGGAGACCCAGTACTTC
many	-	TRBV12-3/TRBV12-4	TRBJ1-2	CASSFTGLGYGYTF	TGTGCCAGCAGTTTCACAGGCTTGGGCTATGGCTACACCTTC
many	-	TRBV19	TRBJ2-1	CASSTLNEQFF	TGTGCCAGTAGTACCCTTAATGAGCAGTTCTTC
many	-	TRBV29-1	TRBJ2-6	CSVDAGANVLTF	TGCAGCGTTGATGCCGGGGCCAACGTCCTGACTTTC
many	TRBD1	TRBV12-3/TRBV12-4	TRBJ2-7	CASTRKTGTGPSREQYF	TGTGCCAGCACCCGAAAGACCGGGACAGGGCCCTCGAGAGAGCAGTACTTC
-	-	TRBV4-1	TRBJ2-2	CASSQDNGLAGELFF	TGCGCCAGCAGCCAAGATAACGGTCTCGCCGGGGAGCTGTTTTTT
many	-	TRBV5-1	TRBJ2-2	CASSLTELAGELFF	TGCGCCAGCAGCTTGACAGAGCTAGCGGGGGAGCTGTTTTTT
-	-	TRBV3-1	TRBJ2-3	CASSLGQFTDTQYF	TGTGCCAGCAGCCTGGGGCAGTTCACAGATACGCAGTATTTT
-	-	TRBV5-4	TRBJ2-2	CASSLSGAGSCFF	-
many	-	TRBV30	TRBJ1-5	CAWSRGGVYQPQHF	TGTGCCTGGAGTAGGGGGGGCGTTTATCAGCCCCAGCATTTT
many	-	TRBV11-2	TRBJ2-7	CASSLDGTVYEQYF	TGTGCCAGCAGCTTAGATGGGACGGTTTACGAGCAGTACTTC
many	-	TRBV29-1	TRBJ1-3	CSVEAGNTIYF	TGCAGCGTTGAAGCTGGAAACACCATATATTTT
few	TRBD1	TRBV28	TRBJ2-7	CASSLGQGVDEQYF	TGTGCCAGCAGTCTAGGACAGGGGGTCGACGAGCAGTACTTC
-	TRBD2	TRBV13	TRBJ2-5	CASSLSQRGGLETQYF	TGTGCCAGCAGCTTGAGCCAGCGGGGGGGGTTGGAGACCCAGTACTTC
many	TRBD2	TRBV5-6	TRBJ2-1	CASSVLGTSGGENEQFF	TGTGCCAGCAGCGTTCTCGGGACTAGCGGCGGTGAGAATGAGCAGTTCTTC
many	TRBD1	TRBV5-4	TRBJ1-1	CASLLQGGNEAFF	TGTGCCAGCCTCTTACAGGGGGGAAATGAAGCTTTCTTT
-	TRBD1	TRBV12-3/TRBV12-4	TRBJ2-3	CASSRTGVGTDTQYF	TGTGCCAGCAGTCGTACAGGGGTTGGGACAGATACGCAGTATTTT
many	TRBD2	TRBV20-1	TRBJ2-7	CSARVVAGAYEQYF	TGCAGTGCTAGAGTGGTAGCGGGGGCCTACGAGCAGTACTTC
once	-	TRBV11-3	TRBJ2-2	CASNINPPTSGGMNRGAVFF	-
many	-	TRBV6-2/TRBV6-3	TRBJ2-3	CASKRTSTDTQYF	TGTGCCAGCAAACGTACCAGCACAGATACGCAGTATTTT
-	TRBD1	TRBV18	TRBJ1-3	CASSPSTGVSGNTIYF	TGTGCCAGCTCACCCTCCACAGGGGTCTCTGGAAACACCATATATTTT
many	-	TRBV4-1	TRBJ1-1	CASSHPDSLEAFF	TGCGCCAGCAGCCACCCGGACAGCTTGGAAGCTTTCTTT
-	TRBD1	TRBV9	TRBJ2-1	CASSVDPGGSYYNEQFF	TGTGCCAGCAGCGTGGATCCAGGGGGCTCTTATTACAATGAGCAGTTCTTC
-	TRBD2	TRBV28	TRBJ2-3	CASSQGLAGTDTQYF	TGTGCCAGCAGCCAGGGACTAGCGGGGACAGATACGCAGTATTTT
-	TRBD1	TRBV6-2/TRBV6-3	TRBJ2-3	CASSVGQGWTDTQYF	TGTGCCAGCAGTGTCGGACAGGGTTGGACAGATACGCAGTATTTT
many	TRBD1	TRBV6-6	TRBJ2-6	CASSYGQVDSGANVLTF	TGTGCCAGCAGTTACGGACAGGTCGACTCTGGGGCCAACGTCCTGACTTTC
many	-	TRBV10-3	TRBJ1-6	CAISENWDINSPLHF	TGTGCCATCAGTGAGAATTGGGACATTAATTCACCCCTCCACTTT
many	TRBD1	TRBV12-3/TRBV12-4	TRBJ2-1	CASSHRGNEQFF	TGTGCCAGCAGCCACAGGGGCAATGAGCAGTTCTTC
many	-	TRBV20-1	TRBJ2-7	CSARDPSGLEQYF	TGCAGTGCTAGAGACCCCTCGGGGTTGGAGCAGTACTTC